This section outlines one TCR beta chain sequence together with its context. This same CDR3 is encoded by further DNA sequences in the sample. TCRdb's copy holds only in-frame clones and misses some; the assay was immunoSEQ multiplex PCR. Found here are around 50,000 clones, approximately 71% of them singletons; the top ten hold 2.6%. This sample stems from a study of OX40 agonist ivuxolimab in advanced cancers. Autoimmune disease history or systemic immunosuppression meant exclusion. The material was CD4+ or CD8+ T cells sorted from blood, obtained in a trial of the OX40 agonist ivuxolimab. The clonotype comes from an adult with an advanced solid tumor such as melanoma, head and neck, liver or kidney cancer.

The CDR3 nucleotides read TGTGCCAGTAGTACTAGGACCGGGGAGCTGTTTTTT. Translating it yields CASSTRTGELFF. The rearrangement uses TRBV19 and TRBJ2-2; D uncertain. V was shortened by 4 bases and J by 5 bases, with 5 bases between the two germline ends. Looked up from germline, CDR1 is LNHDA and CDR2 is SQIVND (reference sequence). This CDR3 has 12 amino acids.